The present T cell receptor (beta chain) was sequenced within a study of T cell changes during pregnancy in multiple sclerosis. CDR3 size: 13 residues. Germline lookup yields CDR1 LGHNA and CDR2 YSLEER. Trimming left V 0 bases short and J 9 bases short, with 12 bases between. Data came from immunoSEQ multiplex PCR; TCRdb stores just in-frame clones and leaves some out. The repertoire holds approximately 63,000 clones, with about 93% as singletons. The sequenced sample was CD8+ T cells from peripheral blood mononuclear cells, obtained in the third trimester of pregnancy. The clonotype originates from a female donor with multiple sclerosis, enrolled in a pregnancy study. The genes are TRBV4-3 and TRBJ2-7; D is perhaps TRBD2 (5 bases). The CDR3 spells CASSQDRLSGQYF. The CDR3 bases are TGCGCCAGCAGCCAAGATAGACTATCGGGGCAGTACTTC.